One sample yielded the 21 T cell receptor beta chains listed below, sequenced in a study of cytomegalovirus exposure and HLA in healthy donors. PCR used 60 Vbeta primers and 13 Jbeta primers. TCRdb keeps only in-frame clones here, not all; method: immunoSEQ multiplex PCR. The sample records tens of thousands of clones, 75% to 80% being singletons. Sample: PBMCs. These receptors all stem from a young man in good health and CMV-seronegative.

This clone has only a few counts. The CDR3 reads CASSSRARTGSYNEQFF. Here the CDR3 DNA reads TGTGCCAGCAGCTCCCGGGCTCGGACAGGGAGCTACAATGAGCAGTTCTTC. V and J are TRBV21-1 and TRBJ2-1; the table's D call, TRBD1, was not checked against the DNA. TRBV21-1 is a pseudogene locus. This CDR3 has 17 residues.

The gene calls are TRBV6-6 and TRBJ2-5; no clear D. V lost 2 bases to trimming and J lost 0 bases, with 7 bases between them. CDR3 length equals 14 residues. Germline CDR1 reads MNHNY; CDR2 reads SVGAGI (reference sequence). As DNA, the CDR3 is TGTGCCAGCAGTTACGTACAGAACCAAGAGACCCAGTACTTC. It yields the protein CASSYVQNQETQYF.

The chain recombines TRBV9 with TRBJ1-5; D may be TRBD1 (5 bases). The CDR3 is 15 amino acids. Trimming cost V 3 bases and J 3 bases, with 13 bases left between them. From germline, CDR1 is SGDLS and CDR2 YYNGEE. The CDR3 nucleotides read TGTGCCAGCAGCGAAACAGGCGGTGCCAATCAGCCCCAGCATTTT. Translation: CASSETGGANQPQHF.

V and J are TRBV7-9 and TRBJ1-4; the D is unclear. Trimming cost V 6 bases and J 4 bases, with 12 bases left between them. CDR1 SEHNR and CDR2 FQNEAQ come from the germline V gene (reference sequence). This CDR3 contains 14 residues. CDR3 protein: CASSLGRDNEKLFF. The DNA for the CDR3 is TGTGCCAGCAGTCTGGGGAGGGATAATGAAAAACTGTTTTTT.

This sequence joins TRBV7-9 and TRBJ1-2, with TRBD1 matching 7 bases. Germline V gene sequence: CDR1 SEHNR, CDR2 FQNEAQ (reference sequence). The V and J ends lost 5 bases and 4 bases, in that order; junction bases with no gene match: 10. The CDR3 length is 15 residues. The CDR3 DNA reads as TGTGCCAGCAGCCCCCTGGACAGGAGGAGCTATGGCTACACCTTC. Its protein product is CASSPLDRRSYGYTF.

The CDR3 DNA follows: TGCGCCAGCAGCTTGGGGGCGAACACTGAAGCTTTCTTT. It specifies CASSLGANTEAFF. The V call is TRBV5-1, the J call TRBJ1-1; no definite D call. The germline gives CDR1 SGHRS, CDR2 YFSETQ. The V and J ends lost 0 bases and 1 base respectively, with 4 bases between them. The CDR3 is 13 residues long. The whole variable domain, remainder taken from reference TRBV5-1 and TRBJ1-1, is KAGVTQTPRYLIKTRGQQVTLSCSPISGHRSVSWYQQTPGQGLQFLFEYFSETQRNKGNFPGRFSGRQFSNSRSEMNVSTLELGDSALYLCASSLGANTEAFFGQGTRLTVV.

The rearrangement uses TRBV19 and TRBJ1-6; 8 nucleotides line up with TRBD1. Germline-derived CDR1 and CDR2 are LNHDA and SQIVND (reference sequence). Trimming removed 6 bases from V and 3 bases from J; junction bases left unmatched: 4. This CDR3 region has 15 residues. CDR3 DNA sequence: TGTGCCAGTAGGTTCGGACAGGGCTATAATTCACCCCTCCACTTT. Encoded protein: CASRFGQGYNSPLHF.

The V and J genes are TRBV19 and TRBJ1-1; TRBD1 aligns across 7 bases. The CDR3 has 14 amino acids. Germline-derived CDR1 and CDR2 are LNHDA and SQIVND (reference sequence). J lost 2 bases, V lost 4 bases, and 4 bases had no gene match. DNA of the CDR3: TGTGCCAGTAGTAGGGACAGCCTAAACACTGAAGCTTTCTTT. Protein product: CASSRDSLNTEAFF.

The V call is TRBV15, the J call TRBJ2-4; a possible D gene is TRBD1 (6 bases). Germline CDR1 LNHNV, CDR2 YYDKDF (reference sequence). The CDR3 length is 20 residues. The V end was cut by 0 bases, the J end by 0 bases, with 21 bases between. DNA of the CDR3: TGTGCCACCAGCAGAGATCCCACAGGGCCAACTCTTCTAGCCAAAAACATTCAGTACTTC. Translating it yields CATSRDPTGPTLLAKNIQYF.

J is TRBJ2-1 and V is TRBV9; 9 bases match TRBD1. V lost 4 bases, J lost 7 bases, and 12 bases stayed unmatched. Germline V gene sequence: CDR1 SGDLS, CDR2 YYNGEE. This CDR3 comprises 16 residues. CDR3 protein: CASSSSWGQGINEQFF. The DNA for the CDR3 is TGTGCCAGCAGCTCCAGTTGGGGACAGGGCATTAATGAGCAGTTCTTC.

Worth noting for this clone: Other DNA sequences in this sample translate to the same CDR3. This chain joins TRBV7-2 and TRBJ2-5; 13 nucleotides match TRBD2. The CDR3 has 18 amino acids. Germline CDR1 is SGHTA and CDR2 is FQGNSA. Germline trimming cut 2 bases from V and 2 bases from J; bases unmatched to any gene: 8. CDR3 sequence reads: CASSLRAGLAGIQETQYF. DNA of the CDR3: TGTGCCAGCAGCTTAAGGGCGGGACTAGCGGGGATTCAAGAGACCCAGTACTTC.

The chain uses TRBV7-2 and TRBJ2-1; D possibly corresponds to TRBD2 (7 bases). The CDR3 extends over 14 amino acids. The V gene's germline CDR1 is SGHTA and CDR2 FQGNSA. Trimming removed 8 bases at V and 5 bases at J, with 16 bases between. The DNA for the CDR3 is TGTGCCAGCGCCGGGGGGCCAATCAACAATGAGCAGTTCTTC. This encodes CASAGGPINNEQFF.

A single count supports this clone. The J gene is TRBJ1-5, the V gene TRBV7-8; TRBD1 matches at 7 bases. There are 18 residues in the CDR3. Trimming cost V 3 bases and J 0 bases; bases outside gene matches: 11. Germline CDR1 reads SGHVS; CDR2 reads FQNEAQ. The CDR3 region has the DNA TGTGCCAGCAGCTTCCCTAGACAGGGCGAGGGTAGCAATCAGCCCCAGCATTTT. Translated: CASSFPRQGEGSNQPQHF.

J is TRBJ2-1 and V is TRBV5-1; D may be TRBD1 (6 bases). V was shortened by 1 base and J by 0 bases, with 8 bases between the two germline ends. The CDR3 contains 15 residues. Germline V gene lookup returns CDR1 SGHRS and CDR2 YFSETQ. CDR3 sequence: CASSLQGSSYNEQFF. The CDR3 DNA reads TGCGCCAGCAGCTTGCAGGGGTCCTCCTACAATGAGCAGTTCTTC.

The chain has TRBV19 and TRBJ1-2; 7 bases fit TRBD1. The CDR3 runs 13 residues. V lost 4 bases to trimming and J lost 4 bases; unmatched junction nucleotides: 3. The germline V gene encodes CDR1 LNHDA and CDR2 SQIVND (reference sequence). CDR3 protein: CASSRDRAYGYTF. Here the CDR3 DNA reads TGTGCCAGTAGTAGAGACAGGGCCTATGGCTACACCTTC. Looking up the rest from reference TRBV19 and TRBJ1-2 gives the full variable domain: DGGITQSPKYLFRKEGQNVTLSCEQNLNHDAMYWYRQDPGQGLRLIYYSQIVNDFQKGDIAEGYSVSREKKESFPLTVTSAQKNPTAFYLCASSRDRAYGYTFGSGTRLTVV.

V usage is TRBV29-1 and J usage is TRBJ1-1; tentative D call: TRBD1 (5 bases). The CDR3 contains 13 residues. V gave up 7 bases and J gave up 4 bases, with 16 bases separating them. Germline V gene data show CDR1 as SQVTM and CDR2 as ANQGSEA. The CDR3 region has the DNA TGCAGCGGCCAAGGCTCGGGGGGCACTGAAGCTTTCTTT. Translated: CSGQGSGGTEAFF. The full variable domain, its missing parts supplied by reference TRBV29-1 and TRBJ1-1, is SAVISQKPSRDICQRGTSLTIQCQVDSQVTMMFWYRQQPGQSLTLIATANQGSEATYESGFVIDKFPISRPNLTFSTLTVSNMSPEDSSIYLCSGQGSGGTEAFFGQGTRLTVV.

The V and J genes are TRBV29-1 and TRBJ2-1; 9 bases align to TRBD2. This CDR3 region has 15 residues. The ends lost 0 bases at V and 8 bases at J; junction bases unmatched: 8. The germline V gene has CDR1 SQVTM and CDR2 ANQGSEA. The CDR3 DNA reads TGCAGCGTTGAAGATGTCGCGGGGGGGTTTTATGAGCAGTTCTTC. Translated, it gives CSVEDVAGGFYEQFF.

CDR3 amino acids: CASRKGWQKNTEAFF. For the CDR3, the DNA is TGTGCCAGCAGAAAGGGGTGGCAGAAGAACACTGAAGCTTTCTTT. The rearrangement uses TRBV6-5 and TRBJ1-1; tentatively, D is TRBD1 (5 bases). From germline, CDR1 is MNHEY and CDR2 SVGAGI. Trimming removed 6 bases from V and 1 base from J, with 15 bases in between. CDR3 length: 15 amino acids.

The CDR3 sequence: CASSQGGLAGPETQYF. Here the CDR3 DNA reads TGCGCCAGCAGCCAAGGCGGACTAGCGGGGCCAGAGACCCAGTACTTC. The chain carries TRBV4-1 and TRBJ2-5, with 12 bases lining up with TRBD2. The CDR3 has 16 amino acids. CDR1 is MGHRA, CDR2 YSYEKL, per germline. V dropped 1 base and J dropped 4; count of bases not matched to a gene: 4.

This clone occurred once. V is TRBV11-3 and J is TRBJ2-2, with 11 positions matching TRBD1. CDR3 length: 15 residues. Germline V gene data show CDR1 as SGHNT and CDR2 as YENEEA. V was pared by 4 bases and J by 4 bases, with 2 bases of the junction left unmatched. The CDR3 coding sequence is TGTGCCAGCAGCTCCGGGACAGGGGGCACCGGGGAGCTGTTTTTT. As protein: CASSSGTGGTGELFF.

The CDR3 region is CASSHQGGFGYTF. CDR3 DNA: TGCGCCAGCAGCCACCAAGGGGGCTTCGGCTACACCTTC. The V and J genes are TRBV5-1 and TRBJ1-2; 7 bases agree with TRBD1. This CDR3 is built from 13 residues. Losses at the gene ends were 4 bases for V and 8 bases for J; bases not matched to a gene: 8. Germline-derived CDR1 and CDR2 are SGHRS and YFSETQ. Together with reference TRBV5-1 and TRBJ1-2, the CDR3 gives the full variable domain: KAGVTQTPRYLIKTRGQQVTLSCSPISGHRSVSWYQQTPGQGLQFLFEYFSETQRNKGNFPGRFSGRQFSNSRSEMNVSTLELGDSALYLCASSHQGGFGYTFGSGTRLTVV.